This T cell receptor beta chain was recovered during a study of T cells after posttransplantation cyclophosphamide (TCRdb year 2016). Notes on the research overall: Using TRB sequencing, the study followed how the T cell repertoire rebuilt after myeloablative bone marrow transplantation with posttransplantation cyclophosphamide given as GVHD prophylaxis. Public TRB sequences were queried against a database of over 3,600 sequences associated with responses to pathogens, tumor antigens, self-antigens and alloantigens. Blood from every one of the 30 or so PTCy patients who had 1-year posttransplant specimens underwent TRB sequencing. Samples from 30 to 35 PTCy-treated patients, along with samples from 16 of their related bone marrow donors, underwent antigen receptor sequencing. Because TRA and TRB clonality correlated tightly in several samples, later TCR analyses were limited to TRB. TRB sequencing was also done on up to roughly 3 additional blood samples from 2 to 5.2 years after transplant in 3 patients, and on pretransplant blood from several patients.

The sample's treatment or condition label, in plain terms: high-dose cyclophosphamide on days +3 and +4 as single-agent GVHD prophylaxis. PTCy patients received busulfan and fludarabine conditioning, a related or unrelated marrow graft, and cyclophosphamide on days +3 and +4. The PTCy-treated patients were enrolled in a prospective multi-institutional clinical trial. Mononuclear cells from peripheral blood and bone marrow were separated by Ficoll-Hypaque density centrifugation and then cryopreserved. A remark on this clone: Its recognized antigen is unknown. The record has no base qualities; no much larger clone is one base away.

The CDR3 runs 16 residues from the cysteine to the phenylalanine. Only the CDR3 DNA is retained, 48 bases long and in frame from the first base. Sequences MNHEY (CDR1) and SMNVEV (CDR2) are obtained from the germline V gene (reference sequence). Relative to germline, V is 0 bases shorter and J is 1 base shorter, with 12 bases between their ends. What the study reported, not specific to this receptor: Donor-recipient similarity was low at 1-2 months but increased during the first year, and donor CD8+ memory clones often dominated later blood repertoires. Across the 45 to 55 patients, TRB clonality was highly associated with recipient CMV seropositivity and CMV reactivation, and diversity with PTCy was similar to that in the CNI/methotrexate controls. The TRB repertoires of T cells infiltrating skin or GI tract showed only limited overlap with the TRB repertoires of T cells in blood.

Genomic DNA was the input for TRB sequencing, which was run either with the immunoSEQ assay at survey resolution or with the hsTCRB kit. In the source study's methods: Initial read processing used immunoSEQ software, and repertoire analyses used the LymphoSeq R package. Clonality was computed as 1 minus normalized Shannon entropy; Gini coefficient was also calculated for each TRB dataset. Phenotypes of unsorted samples were inferred by mapping TRB sequences from sorted subsets of the recipient or donor onto the same recipient's unsorted samples. The immuneACCESS repertoire file appears here via TCRdb, limited to in-frame rearrangements. These files lack a portion of the clones; in checked studies, under half of the deficit traces to unresolved V genes, and the cause of the others is not known. The DNA was the basis for D and trimming; V, J and clone size are from that table. Here the sample has some 9,000 clones; more than 75% occur a single time. In total, the top ten clones hold around 23% of the sample.

The receptor was isolated from a female patient aged 40 to 50 who received an allogeneic stem cell transplant from an unrelated donor, was CMV-positive, and had no GVHD. Some T cells may have been brought in with the graft after a transplant. The rearranged segments are TRBV27 and TRBJ1-1, with a weak D call of TRBD1 (6 bases match). The sequences come from PBMCs, collected after allogeneic stem cell transplant with posttransplant cyclophosphamide. The CDR3 sequence is CASSLSGGTGNTEAFF. The nucleotide sequence reads TGTGCCAGCAGTTTATCTGGGGGCACTGGGAACACTGAAGCTTTCTTT.